One sample yielded the 21 T cell receptor beta chains listed below, sequenced in a study of cytomegalovirus exposure and HLA in healthy donors. The primer mix had 60 Vbeta and 13 Jbeta primers. Generated by immunoSEQ multiplex PCR, the TCRdb table keeps only in-frame clones and is missing some. The sample contains around 130,000 clones, about three quarters of which appear only once. The sequenced sample consisted of PBMCs. The receptors come from a woman in her 40s in good health and CMV-seronegative.

The chain carries TRBV4-2 and TRBJ2-5; 8 bases fit TRBD1. This CDR3 spans 15 amino acids. With 1 base clipped from V and 5 bases from J, the junction kept 6 bases outside the gene matches. Germline V gene sequence: CDR1 LGHNA, CDR2 YNFKEQ. CDR3 residues: CASSQGGQGEETQYF. CDR3 in DNA: TGTGCCAGCAGCCAAGGAGGACAGGGTGAGGAGACCCAGTACTTC.

V and J are TRBV5-1 and TRBJ2-1; 8 bases map to TRBD2. Germline V gene sequence: CDR1 SGHRS, CDR2 YFSETQ. V was clipped by 4 bases and J by 0 bases; unmatched bases: 21. The CDR3 contains 21 residues. CDR3 bases: TGCGCCAGCAGCCAATCCCGGGGGGGGTCTACGTGGGGTTACTCCTACAATGAGCAGTTCTTC. It is translated as CASSQSRGGSTWGYSYNEQFF.

The V and J genes are TRBV6-1 and TRBJ1-1; TRBD1 aligns across 9 bases. This CDR3 spans 14 amino acids. Germline V gives CDR1 MNHNS, CDR2 SASEGT. Losses at the gene ends were 6 bases for V and 5 bases for J; bases not matched to a gene: 7. The CDR3 spells CASSQTGGQTEAFF. The CDR3 region has the DNA TGTGCCAGCAGCCAAACAGGGGGCCAGACTGAAGCTTTCTTT.

V is TRBV28 and J is TRBJ2-7, with a weak D call TRBD2 (6 bases). V was clipped by 5 bases and J by 3 bases, with 17 bases between them. The CDR3 loop spans 15 amino acids. Looked up from germline, CDR1 is MDHEN and CDR2 is SYDVKM. The CDR3 DNA follows: TGTGCCAGCAGTCTAGGGGACTGGTCACTCTACGAGCAGTACTTC. Translating gives CASSLGDWSLYEQYF.

The J gene is TRBJ2-7, the V gene TRBV11-2; 8 nucleotides agree with TRBD1. There are 14 residues in the CDR3. Per germline, CDR1 SGHAT and CDR2 FQNNGV. V was pared by 5 bases and J by 3 bases, with 6 bases of the junction left unmatched. The DNA for the CDR3 is TGTGCCAGCAGCGAAGACAGGGGTGTCTACGAGCAGTACTTC. Protein sequence: CASSEDRGVYEQYF. The entire variable domain, with the rest obtained from reference TRBV11-2 and TRBJ2-7, is as follows: EAGVAQSPRYKIIEKRQSVAFWCNPISGHATLYWYQQILGQGPKLLIQFQNNGVVDDSQLPKDRFSAERLKGVDSTLKIQPAKLEDSAVYLCASSEDRGVYEQYFGPGTRLTVT.

The J gene is TRBJ2-7, the V gene TRBV15, with 7 positions matching TRBD2. Trimming at V came to 8 bases and at J to 5 bases, leaving 18 bases not matched to a gene. Germline loops: CDR1 LNHNV, CDR2 YYDKDF (reference sequence). This CDR3 has 16 amino acids. The CDR3 nucleotides read TGTGCCACCTCAATACGGCGGGAGAAGATGGGACACGAGCAGTACTTC. Encoded protein: CATSIRREKMGHEQYF.

This CDR3 is CASSLWDRGDETQYF. The CDR3 DNA reads as TGTGCCAGCAGTTTATGGGACAGGGGTGATGAGACCCAGTACTTC. This chain connects TRBV27 to TRBJ2-5; 10 nucleotides agree with TRBD1. The CDR3 is 15 amino acids. J was trimmed by 5 bases and V by 1 base; bases with no gene match: 4. Germline loops: CDR1 MNHEY, CDR2 SMNVEV (reference sequence).

The DNA for the CDR3 is TGTGCCAGCAGTTTATCCGGGTACGAGCAGTACTTC. This encodes CASSLSGYEQYF. The chain carries TRBV27 and TRBJ2-7; the D is unclear. Per germline, CDR1 MNHEY and CDR2 SMNVEV (reference sequence). CDR3 length: 12 residues. Trimming took 0 bases from V and 4 from J, leaving 4 bases between them.

This clone was found a few times. The chain joins TRBV9 to TRBJ2-1; TRBD2 matches 16 bases. The CDR3 length is 20 residues. Germline CDR1 reads SGDLS; CDR2 reads YYNGEE. J was trimmed by 8 bases and V by 2 bases; bases with no gene match: 16. CDR3 region: CASSVPTGTSGGAGEDEQFF. In nucleotides, the CDR3 is TGTGCCAGCAGCGTCCCGACCGGGACTAGCGGGGGGGCAGGGGAGGATGAGCAGTTCTTC.

V usage is TRBV6-1 and J usage is TRBJ1-2, with no clear D. V gave up 0 bases and J gave up 7 bases, with 12 bases separating them. Germline CDR1 and CDR2: MNHNS and SASEGT. The length of the CDR3 is 14 residues. CDR3: CASSEAWAIGGYTF. The CDR3 DNA follows: TGTGCCAGCAGTGAAGCCTGGGCAATTGGTGGCTACACCTTC.

The genes are TRBV6-5 and TRBJ1-1; D remains unclear. V lost 0 bases and J lost 1, with 9 bases in between. This CDR3 has 15 residues. The germline V gene encodes CDR1 MNHEY and CDR2 SVGAGI. The CDR3 nucleotides read TGTGCCAGCAGTTACTCGGGGAGTGAGAACACTGAAGCTTTCTTT. Its translation is CASSYSGSENTEAFF.

V gene TRBV28 combines with J gene TRBJ1-1, with 8 nucleotides matching TRBD1. V trimming: 9 bases; J trimming: 4 bases; junction bases outside the gene matches: 13. Germline lookup yields CDR1 MDHEN and CDR2 SYDVKM. The CDR3 sequence is 15 residues long. The CDR3 nucleotides read TGTGCCAGTAGGGAACCCAGGGGGCGAATCACTGAAGCTTTCTTT. Residues: CASREPRGRITEAFF.

V usage is TRBV29-1 and J usage is TRBJ2-2, with TRBD1 matching over 7 bases. V lost 3 bases to trimming and J lost 2 bases; unmatched junction nucleotides: 6. The CDR3 extends over 15 amino acids. Germline values: CDR1 SQVTM, CDR2 ANQGSEA. CDR3 DNA: TGCAGCGTTGATCCAGGGGGAGCTAACACCGGGGAGCTGTTTTTT. This sequence encodes CSVDPGGANTGELFF.

V is TRBV19 and J is TRBJ2-1; D is possibly TRBD1 (5 bases). Germline V lookup: CDR1 LNHDA, CDR2 SQIVND (reference sequence). The V end lost 3 bases, the J end lost 0 bases, and 9 bases lay between the germline ends. There are 15 residues in the CDR3. CDR3 region: CASSIQGSSYNEQFF. Written as DNA, the CDR3 is TGTGCCAGTAGTATCCAGGGCAGCTCCTACAATGAGCAGTTCTTC.

The chain is built from TRBV10-3 and TRBJ2-1; 7 nucleotides match TRBD2. CDR3 length: 13 residues. Germline V gives CDR1 ENHRY, CDR2 SYGVKD. Trimming at V came to 0 bases and at J to 14 bases, leaving 7 bases not matched to a gene. The CDR3 is CAISESNRRGEFF. CDR3 nucleotides: TGTGCCATCAGTGAGTCAAACCGTCGGGGGGAGTTCTTC.

CDR3 protein: CANRPRGGTSAFYEQYF. DNA for the CDR3: TGTGCCAATCGACCTAGGGGGGGGACTAGCGCTTTCTACGAGCAGTACTTC. The J gene is TRBJ2-5, the V gene TRBV7-3; TRBD2 agrees at 10 bases. With the DNA end fitting TRBJ2-7 better, the J assignment may be wrong. The CDR3 totals 17 residues. Germline CDR1 is SGHTA and CDR2 is FQGTGA.

This sequence joins TRBV19 and TRBJ1-2, with a tentative D call TRBD1 (6 bases). V was clipped by 3 bases and J by 5 bases, with 7 bases between them. CDR1 LNHDA and CDR2 SQIVND come from the germline V gene (reference sequence). This CDR3 has 12 amino acids. CDR3 nucleotides: TGTGCCAGTAGTATGGGACAATATGGCTACACCTTC. This gives the protein CASSMGQYGYTF.

V usage is TRBV2 and J usage is TRBJ2-2, with 8 bases fitting TRBD2. Per the germline V gene, CDR1 is SNHLY and CDR2 is FYNNEI. Trimming at V came to 1 base and at J to 6 bases, leaving 7 bases not matched to a gene. There are 16 residues in the CDR3. CDR3 nucleotide sequence: TGTGCCAGCAGTGAAGGGGGTCCGGGGGGGTCCGGGGAGCTGTTTTTT. Its protein product is CASSEGGPGGSGELFF.

This clone was seen more than once but under ten times. The V call is TRBV7-6, the J call TRBJ2-5; 8 nucleotides match TRBD2. Germline CDR1 reads SGHVS; CDR2 reads FNYEAQ. V was clipped by 3 bases and J by 5 bases; unmatched bases: 11. This CDR3 region has 16 residues. The CDR3: CASSFSSDSGGETQYF. In DNA form, the CDR3 reads TGTGCCAGCAGCTTTTCATCGGACTCGGGGGGGGAGACCCAGTACTTC.

This clone appeared a single time. The rearrangement joins TRBV15 to TRBJ1-3, with TRBD1 matching over 7 bases. The length of the CDR3 is 16 residues. Germline CDR1 and CDR2: LNHNV and YYDKDF (reference sequence). J lost 2 bases, V lost 1 base, and 5 bases had no gene match. CDR3 bases: TGTGCCACCAGCAGAGCCTTGGGGACAGCTGGAAACACCATATATTTT. As protein: CATSRALGTAGNTIYF.

The V and J genes are TRBV6-5 and TRBJ1-1; TRBD1 agrees at 7 bases. Trimming removed 5 bases from V and 1 base from J; junction bases left unmatched: 7. The CDR3 consists of 15 residues. The germline gives CDR1 MNHEY, CDR2 SVGAGI. The CDR3 sequence is CASSRQGLSNTEAFF. DNA of the CDR3: TGTGCCAGCAGTCGACAGGGTCTATCGAACACTGAAGCTTTCTTT.